This TCR beta chain came from a study of patients and donors after allogeneic stem cell transplantation. One entry per CDR3 protein, called by TCRdb with MiXCR from the RT-PCR reads. There are a few thousand distinct CDR3 sequences in the sample; less than 25% occur only once, and 15% to 20% lies in the top ten. This clonotype has just a few counts. The CDR3 has 12 amino acids. CDR1 and CDR2 (germline): SNHLY, FYNNEI. The junction had 0 bases not matched to a gene; V was cut back by 4 bases and J by 4 bases. The source material was blood, either unsorted or a sorted T cell fraction (not recorded which). The chain joins TRBV2 to TRBJ2-5; 7 positions match TRBD2. This clonotype was obtained from a human donor who was either an allogeneic HSCT recipient or a stem cell or donor lymphocyte infusion donor (not recorded which). It is not recorded whose cells these are; they may come from a transplant donor. As DNA, the CDR3 is TGTGCCAGCAGTGGGGAGGGAGAGACCCAGTACTTC. It translates to CASSGEGETQYF. The whole variable domain, remainder taken from reference TRBV2 and TRBJ2-5, is EPEVTQTPSHQVTQMGQEVILRCVPISNHLYFYWYRQILGQKVEFLVSFYNNEISEKSEIFDDQFSVERPDGSNFTLKIRSTKLEDSAMYFCASSGEGETQYFGPGTRLLVL.